These T cell receptor beta chains were read from a single sample in a study of OX40 agonist ivuxolimab in advanced cancers. TCRdb's table, derived via immunoSEQ multiplex PCR, lists solely in-frame clones and lacks some. The table records around 140,000 clones, 90% of them present only once. The specimen was CD4+ or CD8+ T cells sorted from blood, collected in a trial of the OX40 agonist ivuxolimab. All receptors derive from an adult with an advanced solid tumor such as melanoma, head and neck, liver or kidney cancer. CDR3s include the opening cysteine and the closing phenylalanine or tryptophan.

>TRBV5-1
CASSPPGGLAGEGRFF
>TRBV7-8
CASSSNRGGRNQPQHF
>TRBV28
CASSLVLPRGEQYF
>TRBV7-8
CASSSPGGGASTEAFF
>TRBV7-8
CASSLSVQKSNQPQHF
>TRBV13
CASIRAGVYNEQFF
>TRBV18
CASSRAGTESPYEQYF
>TRBV5-6
CASSYRGTGYLNQPQHF
>TRBV5-1
CASSSPGGNGYTF
>TRBV5-1
CASSLDGSYGYTF
>TRBV2
CASRGQNSNQPQHF
>TRBV27
CASSSKVDNQPQHF
>TRBV9
CASSVSGSPMNTEAFF
>TRBV7-9
CASSLAATGELFF
>TRBV28
CASRSWNDRAGNTIYF